This entry is about one TCR beta chain. The target of this receptor is not known. No base quality information exists; no much larger clone differs at one position. One collaborating source in Seattle enrolled patients during active infection and followed them longitudinally through the course of disease. Whole blood was collected in K2EDTA tubes by collaborating institutions according to the institutions' own protocols. For TCRbeta analysis, collaborators shipped samples in one of three forms: frozen whole blood, isolated PBMCs, or DNA extracted from either of those sample types. TCRbeta CDR3 regions were amplified from genomic DNA using the immunoSEQ Assay, a bias-controlled multiplex PCR. The published analysis was carried out like this. Nucleated cell counts per sample were estimated from amplification of reference gene primers within the assay. To quantify the absolute abundance of each unique TCRbeta CDR3 rearrangement, sequence reads were collapsed and filtered. Productive Simpson clonality was computed per sample as the square root of Simpson's diversity index over productive rearrangements. The immuneACCESS repertoire file appears here via TCRdb, limited to in-frame rearrangements. These files lack a portion of the clones; in checked studies, under half of the deficit traces to unresolved V genes, and the cause of the others is not known. From that table come the V and J calls and clone size; the DNA was used to work out D and trimming. In this sample the table shows 170,000 or so clones, about four fifths of which occur a single time. Under 10% of the sample lies in the top ten.

This sample was included in a study of blood T cell repertoires in COVID-19 (dated by TCRdb to 2018 to 2021). A note on the overall study: The collaborator samples originated in the United States, Italy and Spain and spanned the acute and convalescent phases of COVID-19. The prospective study material was composed of cDNA or gDNA derived from T cells, B-cell-depleted T cells, or PBMCs. Subjects who had been exposed to COVID-19, were actively infected with it, or had recovered from it provided the deeply sampled blood TCRbeta repertoires that made up the dataset. The repertoires were released in a freely available public database meant as a resource for research on the immune response to SARS-CoV-2. Samples came from the ongoing ImmuneRACE study (first 160 participants) plus 1,254 subjects from 6 global collaborators. A de-identified subject ID, COVID-19 status, age in years and sex were almost always included in the sample metadata. HLA class I and class II types, where available, came from metadata supplied by the sample provider rather than from assay-based typing. General study outcomes and caveats: Clinical and demographic metadata were provided uncurated, with the amount varying by source and participant.

CDR1 and CDR2 are drawn from the germline V gene: MGHRA, YSYEKL. V drops 4 bases and J drops 3 bases, leaving 15 bases in between. The CDR3 sequence holds 15 residues, the cysteine and phenylalanine included. The only DNA kept is the CDR3, 45 bases in frame from the first base. The chain links TRBV4-1 with TRBJ1-1; matching of 5 bases hints at TRBD1 as the D gene. The material sequenced was peripheral blood. This TCR derives from a woman in her 70s with COVID-19, enrolled during active disease. The sequenced DNA: TGCGCCAGCAGCCCCCGGGAGCTAGGGGACACTGAAGCTTTCTTT. It is translated as CASSPRELGDTEAFF.